The 24 T cell receptor beta chains in this list originate from one sample, sequenced in a study of blood T cell repertoires in COVID-19. The data were produced by immunoSEQ multiplex PCR, yet TCRdb's version contains in-frame clones alone and is incomplete. The sample yields 70,000 to 85,000 clones, roughly 82% seen once. The sequenced sample was peripheral blood. These receptor sequences come from a man in his sixties with acute or convalescent COVID-19.

This clone was observed once. This chain links TRBV6-6 with TRBJ2-7; D may be TRBD1 (5 bases). The CDR3 sequence is 13 residues long. V was clipped by 3 bases and J by 3 bases, with 9 bases between them. Germline assignment: CDR1 MNHNY and CDR2 SVGAGI (reference sequence). The DNA for the CDR3 is TGTGCCAGCAGTTATCAGGGTAGCTACGAGCAGTACTTC. Protein product: CASSYQGSYEQYF.

The chain couples TRBV4-1 to TRBJ2-5, with 8 positions matching TRBD1. Germline V gene lookup returns CDR1 MGHRA and CDR2 YSYEKL. There are 19 residues in the CDR3. The V segment lost 0 bases and the J segment 5 bases; nucleotides outside the gene matches: 17. CDR3 sequence (DNA): TGCGCCAGCAGCCAAGAGGTCGTTTCGGGGGCAGGGGGCAGGGAGACCCAGTACTTC. Translating gives CASSQEVVSGAGGRETQYF.

The chain joins TRBV15 to TRBJ1-2; a weak D match, TRBD1 (5 bases). V was shortened by 0 bases and J by 4 bases, with 18 bases between the two germline ends. CDR3 length: 17 residues. Per germline, CDR1 LNHNV and CDR2 YYDKDF (reference sequence). This CDR3 reads CATSRDPSSGTLYGYTF. In DNA form, the CDR3 reads TGTGCCACCAGCAGAGATCCTAGCAGCGGGACCCTCTATGGCTACACCTTC.

This rearrangement joins TRBV7-2 to TRBJ1-2, with TRBD1 matching over 7 bases. Germline CDR1 SGHTA, CDR2 FQGNSA. V shed 5 bases and J 3 bases; nucleotides not matched to a gene: 3. The length of the CDR3 is 13 residues. The CDR3 DNA sequence: TGTGCCAGCAGCACCGACAGGGACTATGGCTACACCTTC. Protein product: CASSTDRDYGYTF.

This clone was recorded only once. The chain has TRBV7-2 and TRBJ2-5; D perhaps matches TRBD2 (6 bases). The ends were cut back, 5 bases at V and 1 base at J, with 8 bases in the middle. Germline V lookup: CDR1 SGHTA, CDR2 FQGNSA. The CDR3 loop spans 13 amino acids. Here the CDR3 DNA reads TGTGCCAGCAGCGTTAGCGGCCAAGAGACCCAGTACTTC. Amino acid sequence: CASSVSGQETQYF.

V usage is TRBV3-1 (or the pseudogene TRBV3-2) and J usage is TRBJ2-4; TRBD2 aligns across 9 bases. V lost 0 bases, J lost 7 bases, and 16 bases stayed unmatched. The CDR3 spans 19 residues. Germline CDR1 and CDR2: LGHDT and YNNKEL (reference sequence). CDR3 protein: CASSQDPGSTSGFGNIQYF. The CDR3 region has the DNA TGTGCCAGCAGCCAAGATCCCGGTAGTACTAGCGGGTTTGGGAACATTCAGTACTTC.

The V and J genes are TRBV4-3 and TRBJ1-2, with no clear D. CDR1 LGHNA and CDR2 YSLEER come from the germline V gene. Trimming cost V 4 bases and J 8 bases, with 14 bases left between them. This CDR3 is 13 amino acids long. The chain's CDR3 is CASSPSPAVGYTF. CDR3 coding DNA: TGCGCCAGCAGCCCCAGCCCGGCGGTCGGCTACACCTTC.

The gene calls are TRBV14 and TRBJ1-2; tentatively, D is TRBD1 (5 bases). The germline V gene has CDR1 SGHDN and CDR2 FVKESK. V lost 2 bases and J lost 7, with 11 bases in between. The CDR3 is 13 residues long. The CDR3 region has the DNA TGTGCCAGCAGCCAAAACTACAGGACTGGCTACACCTTC. Protein: CASSQNYRTGYTF.

This clone was seen a handful of times. V usage is TRBV19 and J usage is TRBJ2-1; 9 positions agree with TRBD1. Losses at the gene ends were 7 bases for V and 0 bases for J; bases not matched to a gene: 7. This CDR3 is 16 amino acids long. In germline, CDR1 is LNHDA, CDR2 SQIVND (reference sequence). CDR3 protein: CASTGDRADSYNEQFF. The CDR3 DNA reads as TGTGCCAGTACCGGGGACAGGGCTGACTCCTACAATGAGCAGTTCTTC.

The chain's CDR3 is CASRSLAGVSEQFF. In DNA form, the CDR3 reads TGTGCCAGTAGATCGCTAGCGGGAGTGAGTGAGCAGTTCTTC. The chain is built from TRBV19 and TRBJ2-1; 10 nucleotides line up with TRBD2. The CDR3 spans 14 residues. Germline assignment: CDR1 LNHDA and CDR2 SQIVND (reference sequence). V trimming: 6 bases; J trimming: 9 bases; junction bases outside the gene matches: 8. The whole variable domain, remainder taken from reference TRBV19 and TRBJ2-1, is DGGITQSPKYLFRKEGQNVTLSCEQNLNHDAMYWYRQDPGQGLRLIYYSQIVNDFQKGDIAEGYSVSREKKESFPLTVTSAQKNPTAFYLCASRSLAGVSEQFFGPGTRLTVL.

This clone was counted a few times. The chain combines TRBV9 with TRBJ1-2; D not certain. V lost 4 bases and J 5 bases, leaving 15 bases between the germline ends. CDR1 and CDR2 from the germline V gene are SGDLS and YYNGEE. This CDR3 has 14 amino acids. The CDR3 protein is CASSTNWAPYGYTF. As DNA, the CDR3 is TGTGCCAGCAGCACAAATTGGGCACCTTATGGCTACACCTTC.

The DNA of the CDR3 is TGCGCCAGCGCGGACAGGGCGGGTGGAAACACCATATATTTT. Its protein product is CASADRAGGNTIYF. The genes are TRBV5-1 and TRBJ1-3, with 8 nucleotides matching TRBD1. Germline V gene lookup returns CDR1 SGHRS and CDR2 YFSETQ. The CDR3 extends over 14 amino acids. Unmatched junction bases numbered 6, after V lost 7 bases and J lost 3 bases.

V usage is TRBV6-5 and J usage is TRBJ2-3; a weak D match, TRBD2 (6 bases). Germline loops: CDR1 MNHEY, CDR2 SVGAGI. V lost 5 bases to trimming and J lost 8 bases, with 8 bases between them. CDR3 length: 11 residues. CDR3 protein: CASSKEGTQYF. The CDR3 nucleotides are TGTGCCAGCAGTAAGGAGGGTACGCAGTATTTT.

The V call is TRBV6-2 or TRBV6-3, the J call TRBJ1-2; TRBD1 matches at 7 bases. Germline trimming cut 0 bases from V and 5 bases from J; bases unmatched to any gene: 3. This CDR3 spans 14 amino acids. Germline V lookup: CDR1 MNHEY, CDR2 SVGEGT. The CDR3 loop is CASSYSTGKYGYTF. CDR3 nucleotides: TGTGCCAGCAGTTACTCGACAGGGAAATATGGCTACACCTTC.

V and J are TRBV3-1 (or the pseudogene TRBV3-2) and TRBJ2-5; maybe TRBD1 (6 bases). The V end lost 4 bases, the J end lost 1 base, and 16 bases lay between the germline ends. Germline lookup yields CDR1 LGHDT and CDR2 YNNKEL (reference sequence). CDR3 length equals 16 residues. The CDR3 spells CASSPGQNPPQETQYF. DNA for the CDR3: TGTGCCAGCAGCCCCGGACAGAATCCGCCCCAAGAGACCCAGTACTTC.

This clone was counted a few times. This sequence joins TRBV28 and TRBJ2-7; D remains unclear. V lost 10 bases and J lost 0, with 10 bases in between. The CDR3 is made up of 12 amino acids. Per the germline V gene, CDR1 is MDHEN and CDR2 is SYDVKM. The CDR3 protein is CATRSFSYEQYF. In DNA form, the CDR3 reads TGTGCCACCCGGTCTTTCTCCTACGAGCAGTACTTC.

Comment on this clone: Its ends do not fully match the called genes, so a read error is possible. The V gene is TRBV5-4, the J gene TRBJ2-3; maybe TRBD1 (5 bases). This CDR3 has 15 residues. Germline CDR1 SGHNT, CDR2 YYREEE (reference sequence). CDR3 sequence reads: CASSWTAQGTDTQYF. The DNA for the CDR3 is TGTGCCAGCAGCTGGACCGCGCAGGGCACGGATACGCAGTATTTT.

This rearrangement joins TRBV28 to TRBJ2-1, with 10 bases fitting TRBD2. Trimming at V came to 5 bases and at J to 6 bases, leaving 13 bases not matched to a gene. In germline, CDR1 is MDHEN, CDR2 SYDVKM. The CDR3 covers 17 residues. The CDR3 DNA follows: TGTGCCAGCAGTGGCAGGGGTCTAGCGGGAGTAGGCAATGAGCAGTTCTTC. It translates to CASSGRGLAGVGNEQFF.

This clone appeared many times. The chain employs TRBV7-2 and TRBJ2-1; 14 positions agree with TRBD2. CDR1 SGHTA and CDR2 FQGNSA come from the germline V gene. Trimming removed 4 bases from V and 8 bases from J; junction bases left unmatched: 7. CDR3 length: 16 residues. The CDR3 reads CASSYEGTSGSHEQFF. The CDR3 bases are TGTGCCAGCAGCTACGAAGGGACTAGCGGGAGCCATGAGCAGTTCTTC.

The chain has TRBV11-1 and TRBJ1-1; D gene unclear. V lost 3 bases and J lost 1, with 12 bases in between. The germline gives CDR1 SGHAT, CDR2 FQDESV (reference sequence). This CDR3 spans 15 amino acids. The CDR3 here is CASSFRRPPNTEAFF. The CDR3 bases are TGTGCCAGCAGCTTCAGGCGCCCCCCGAACACTGAAGCTTTCTTT.

This clone was seen a single time. The chain couples TRBV28 to TRBJ1-6; the match to TRBD1 covers 10 bases. The germline V gene encodes CDR1 MDHEN and CDR2 SYDVKM. CDR3 length: 15 amino acids. Trimming cost V 10 bases and J 7 bases; bases outside gene matches: 10. The CDR3 region has the DNA TGTGCCACACGACAGGGGGCGCCCCGAAATTCACCCCTCCACTTT. This sequence encodes CATRQGAPRNSPLHF.

J is TRBJ1-2 and V is TRBV12-3 or TRBV12-4; D perhaps matches TRBD1 (5 bases). The germline V and J ends were trimmed by 3 bases and 8 bases, with 13 bases remaining between them. The CDR3 is 13 residues long. CDR3 loop: CASSLGREGGYTF. The CDR3, as DNA: TGTGCCAGCAGTTTGGGCAGGGAAGGGGGCTACACCTTC.

The rearrangement joins TRBV30 to TRBJ2-2; TRBD2 aligns across 13 bases. The CDR3 loop spans 14 amino acids. Per germline, CDR1 GTSNPN and CDR2 SVGIG (reference sequence). The V segment lost 8 bases and the J segment 4 bases; nucleotides outside the gene matches: 4. CDR3 bases: TGTGCCGGGACTAGCGGGGAGGGCACCGGGGAGCTGTTTTTT. It yields the protein CAGTSGEGTGELFF.

The V and J genes are TRBV9 and TRBJ1-3; a weak D match, TRBD1 (6 bases). This CDR3 is 17 amino acids long. V was cut by 4 bases and J by 4 bases, with 21 bases left in between. Germline loops: CDR1 SGDLS, CDR2 YYNGEE. This CDR3 reads CASSPGLGGREGNTIYF. CDR3 bases: TGTGCCAGCAGCCCCGGATTAGGGGGACGGGAAGGAAACACCATATATTTT.